This T cell receptor (beta chain) was captured in a study of shared clonotypes between healthy human individuals (dated by TCRdb to 2019 to 2021). In the study overall: The cohort included a few men and two women between 18 and 49 years of age. Per donor, three plates each were used for CD4 naive and CD4 memory, two for CD8 naive, and one for CD8 memory. The study deeply sequenced blood TCR repertoires of five healthy adults to estimate repertoire size and the extent of clonotype sharing between individuals. Different laboratories and diverse techniques were used to prepare libraries and sequence TCR repertoires, to increase sequencing depth and limit assay-specific biases. Leukapheresis yielded between about 0.85 and 10 billion PBMCs per donor.

Using the deep immunoSEQ assay, multiplex PCR amplified TCR CDR3 regions from genomic DNA. Extracted genomic DNA from each cell subset was spread evenly across all wells of several immunoSEQ 96-well plates, with each plate serving as a replicate. For sorted subsets, each replicate PCR was loaded with approximately 190 ng genomic DNA, equivalent to about 30,000 T cell genomes. Purified libraries were measured with a Qubit 3.0 fluorometer, size-checked on a Bioanalyzer 2100, and measured again with the KAPA Library Quantification kit. Every immunoSEQ 96-well plate was sequenced on a separate single-read 150-cycle Illumina NextSeq 550 flow cell. Concerning the study's data processing: Because the immunoSEQ output included only junctional sequences and no quality scores, the filtering could not be the same as the filtering used for full-length reads. To assign V/J genes and CDR3, sequences were annotated using PyIR, a Python wrapper for IgBLAST v1.9, with IMGT germline references. Reads were removed for weak V/J assignments (E-value above 1e-6), missing CDR3, stop codons, out-of-frame junctions, or ambiguous translated residues. A V3J clonotype was defined by an identical inferred V gene, J gene, and CDR3 amino acid sequence. To compute the percentage overlap between repertoires, the number of shared unique clonotypes was divided by the size of the smaller repertoire. Three approaches were used to assess repertoire richness: RTK rarefaction, the Chao1 estimator, and Recon v2.1 estimates of unobserved clonotypes. Generation probabilities were computed with OLGA for all TCRbeta clonotypes obtained by the gDNA method from a handful of donors. Drawn from immuneACCESS, this table holds only the in-frame rearrangements with V and J called that TCRdb kept. Clones are partly lost; checked studies trace under half to an unresolved V gene and leave the rest unexplained. The V and J calls and clone size are taken from that table; D and trimming were inferred from the DNA. Recorded for this sample are around 550,000 clones; approximately 96% of them occurred a single time. The leading ten clones occupy around 0.12% of the sample.

CD8 naive samples consisted of CD45RO-negative cells that were positively selected for CCR7, yielding a CD45RA+CCR7+ population without TemRA cells. Donors were healthy HIV-negative adults with no recently reported acute infections or vaccinations. Only Caucasian adults living in Nashville, Tennessee, USA were represented among the donors. Blood was obtained by leukapheresis, after which PBMCs were separated by Ficoll-Histopaque density gradient centrifugation and cryopreserved in liquid nitrogen vapor phase. Analytical flow cytometry was used to check the purity and quantity of every magnetically sorted T cell population. Genomic DNA was isolated from each sorted fraction and quantified by UV absorbance on a Nanodrop 2000c. About this clone: This clone's antigen is unknown. Per-base quality was not reported, and no clone a single base away is much larger than it.

CDR1 MNHNS and CDR2 SASEGT are derived from the germline V gene. V loses 8 bases, J loses 5 bases, and the germline ends lie 22 bases apart. The CDR3 starts with the cysteine, ends with the phenylalanine, and has 15 residues. The CDR3 DNA has 45 bases and is translated from base 1. The full study reports these points: Even with the large sequencing depth, rarefaction of the sorted-subset datasets indicated that sequencing was incomplete. Based on pairwise subsampling, the degree of clonotype sharing among donors was expected to be affected by sequencing depth. Sampling was restricted to blood, and TCR repertoires in tissue are likely to differ from TCR repertoires in blood. Naive subsets generally had larger estimated clonotype richness than memory subsets. Compared with non-shared clonotypes, clonotypes shared by all four sorted-subset donors had higher generation probabilities. Sharing across a handful of donors was observed for roughly 5% of naive CD4, over 3% of naive CD8, 2% to 2.5% of memory CD4, and around 0.42% of memory CD8 clonotypes. Because the study included a small number of donors, the genetic and exposure-history diversity represented was limited.

The chain uses TRBV6-1 and TRBJ2-7; TRBD2 is a possible D gene, resting on 5 matching bases. The sequencing sample was made of naive CD8+ T cells sorted from blood. What this sample's cell subset or site label stands for: CD45RA+CCR7+. The receptor's source is a woman aged 30 to 39 in good health. CDR3 reads: CASLGLEDSFNEQYF. The nucleotide sequence is TGTGCCAGCCTAGGGTTGGAGGACTCCTTCAACGAGCAGTACTTC.